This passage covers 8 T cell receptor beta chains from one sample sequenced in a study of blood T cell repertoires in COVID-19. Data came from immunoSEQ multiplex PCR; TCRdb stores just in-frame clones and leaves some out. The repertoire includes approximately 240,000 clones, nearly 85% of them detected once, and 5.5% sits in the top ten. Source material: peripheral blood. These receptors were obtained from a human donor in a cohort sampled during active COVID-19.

The CDR3 DNA reads TGTGCCAGCAGCTTATCCGGACAGGGCCCAGCTTTCTTT. It codes for CASSLSGQGPAFF. The genes are TRBV7-3 and TRBJ1-1; 8 bases agree with TRBD1. Trimming at V came to 2 bases and at J to 10 bases, leaving 6 bases not matched to a gene. The germline gives CDR1 SGHTA, CDR2 FQGTGA. The CDR3 runs to 13 residues.

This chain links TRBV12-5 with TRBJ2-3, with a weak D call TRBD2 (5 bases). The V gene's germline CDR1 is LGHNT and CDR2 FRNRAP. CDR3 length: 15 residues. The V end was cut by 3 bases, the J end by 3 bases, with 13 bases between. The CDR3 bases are TGTGCTAGTGGTTTTGAGCGGACGGGGACAGATACGCAGTATTTT. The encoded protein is CASGFERTGTDTQYF.

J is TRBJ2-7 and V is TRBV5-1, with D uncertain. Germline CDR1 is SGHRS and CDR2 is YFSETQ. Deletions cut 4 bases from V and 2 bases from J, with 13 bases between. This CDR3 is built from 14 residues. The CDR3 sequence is CASSPSGSTYEQYF. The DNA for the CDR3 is TGCGCCAGCAGCCCCTCGGGTTCAACCTACGAGCAGTACTTC.

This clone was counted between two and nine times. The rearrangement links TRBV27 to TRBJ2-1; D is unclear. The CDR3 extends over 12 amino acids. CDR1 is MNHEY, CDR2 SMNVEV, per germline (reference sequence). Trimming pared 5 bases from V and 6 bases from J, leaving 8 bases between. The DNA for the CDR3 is TGTGCCAGCAGTCCGTTTCGCAATGAGCAGTTCTTC. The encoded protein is CASSPFRNEQFF.

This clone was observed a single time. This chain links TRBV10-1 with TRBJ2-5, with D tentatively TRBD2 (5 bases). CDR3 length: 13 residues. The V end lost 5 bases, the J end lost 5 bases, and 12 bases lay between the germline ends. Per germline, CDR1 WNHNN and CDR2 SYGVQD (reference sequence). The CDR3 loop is CASSQRGGETQYF. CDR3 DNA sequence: TGCGCCAGCAGTCAACGGGGTGGGGAGACCCAGTACTTC.

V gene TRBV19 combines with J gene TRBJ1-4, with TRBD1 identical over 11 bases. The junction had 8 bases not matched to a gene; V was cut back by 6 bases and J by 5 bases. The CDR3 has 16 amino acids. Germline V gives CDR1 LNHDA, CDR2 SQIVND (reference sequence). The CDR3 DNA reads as TGTGCCAGTAGCGGGGACAGGGGGATAGGAAATGAAAAACTGTTTTTT. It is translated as CASSGDRGIGNEKLFF.

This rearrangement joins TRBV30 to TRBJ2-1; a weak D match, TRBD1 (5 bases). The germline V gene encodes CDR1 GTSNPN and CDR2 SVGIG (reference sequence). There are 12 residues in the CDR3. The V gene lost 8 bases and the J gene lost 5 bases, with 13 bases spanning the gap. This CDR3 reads CAGATPNNEQFF. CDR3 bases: TGTGCCGGGGCTACCCCCAACAATGAGCAGTTCTTC.

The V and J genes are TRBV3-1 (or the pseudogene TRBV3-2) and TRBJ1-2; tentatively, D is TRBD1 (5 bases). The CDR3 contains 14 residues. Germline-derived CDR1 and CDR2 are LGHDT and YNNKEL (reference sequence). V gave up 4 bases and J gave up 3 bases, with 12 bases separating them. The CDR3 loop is CASSPLGRDYGYTF. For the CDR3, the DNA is TGTGCCAGCAGCCCCCTGGGCAGGGACTATGGCTACACCTTC.